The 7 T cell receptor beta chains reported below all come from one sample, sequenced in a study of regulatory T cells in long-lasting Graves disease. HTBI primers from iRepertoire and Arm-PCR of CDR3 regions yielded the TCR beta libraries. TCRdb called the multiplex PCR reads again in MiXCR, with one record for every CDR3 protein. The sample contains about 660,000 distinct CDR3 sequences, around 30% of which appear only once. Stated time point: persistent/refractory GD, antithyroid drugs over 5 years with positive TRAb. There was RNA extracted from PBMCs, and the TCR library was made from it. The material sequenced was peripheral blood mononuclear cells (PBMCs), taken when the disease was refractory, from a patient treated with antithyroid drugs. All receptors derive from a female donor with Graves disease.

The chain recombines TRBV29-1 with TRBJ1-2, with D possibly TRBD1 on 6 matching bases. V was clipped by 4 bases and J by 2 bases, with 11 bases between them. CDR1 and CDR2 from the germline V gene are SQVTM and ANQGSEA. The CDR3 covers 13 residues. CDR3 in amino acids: CSVGSGANYGYTF. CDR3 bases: TGCAGCGTTGGGTCAGGGGCCAACTATGGCTACACCTTC.

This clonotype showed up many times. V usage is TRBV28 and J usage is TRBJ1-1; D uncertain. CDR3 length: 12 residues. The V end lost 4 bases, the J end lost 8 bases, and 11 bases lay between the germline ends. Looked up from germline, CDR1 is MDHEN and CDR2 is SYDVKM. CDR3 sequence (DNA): TGTGCCAGCAGTTCACCACGGAGGGAAGCTTTCTTT. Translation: CASSSPRREAFF.

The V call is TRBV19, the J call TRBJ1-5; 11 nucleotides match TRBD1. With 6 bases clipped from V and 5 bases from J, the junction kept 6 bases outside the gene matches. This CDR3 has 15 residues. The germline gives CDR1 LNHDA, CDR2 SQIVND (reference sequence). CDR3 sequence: CASRGPGQGDQPQHF. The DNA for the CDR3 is TGTGCCAGTAGGGGGCCGGGACAGGGGGATCAGCCCCAGCATTTT.

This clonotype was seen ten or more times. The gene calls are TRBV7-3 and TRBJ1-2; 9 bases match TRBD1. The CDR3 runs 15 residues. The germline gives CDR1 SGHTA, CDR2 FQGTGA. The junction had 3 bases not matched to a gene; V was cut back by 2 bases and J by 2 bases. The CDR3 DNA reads TGTGCCAGCAGCTTATATGGACAGGGGAACTATGGCTACACCTTC. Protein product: CASSLYGQGNYGYTF.

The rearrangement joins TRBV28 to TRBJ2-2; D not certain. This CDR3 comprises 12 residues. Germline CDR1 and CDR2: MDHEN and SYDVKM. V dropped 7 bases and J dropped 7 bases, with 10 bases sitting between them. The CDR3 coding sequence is TGTGCCAGCAACCCGGTTAACGGGGAGCTGTTTTTT. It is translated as CASNPVNGELFF.

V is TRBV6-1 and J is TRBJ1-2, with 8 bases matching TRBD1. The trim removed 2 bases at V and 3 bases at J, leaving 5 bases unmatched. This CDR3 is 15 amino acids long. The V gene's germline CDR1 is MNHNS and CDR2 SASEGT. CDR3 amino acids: CASSEYPTGDYGYTF. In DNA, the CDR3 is TGTGCCAGCAGTGAATATCCGACAGGGGACTATGGCTACACCTTC.

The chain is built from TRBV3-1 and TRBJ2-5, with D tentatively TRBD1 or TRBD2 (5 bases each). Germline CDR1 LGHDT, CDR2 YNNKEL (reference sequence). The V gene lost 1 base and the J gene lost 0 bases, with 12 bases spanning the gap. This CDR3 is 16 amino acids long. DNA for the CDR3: TGTGCCAGCAGCCAAGCGGGGCTGAGAGACCAAGAGACCCAGTACTTC. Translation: CASSQAGLRDQETQYF.